Below, 8 T cell receptor beta chains from the same sample are listed, as sequenced in a study of T cell responses to AZD1222 COVID-19 vaccine. Generated by immunoSEQ multiplex PCR, the TCRdb table keeps only in-frame clones and is missing some. This table has roughly 80,000 clones, under 95% appearing once. Sequencing was performed on peripheral blood, taken on day 0 of MenACWY control vaccination. All receptors come from an adult in good health.

This chain joins TRBV27 and TRBJ1-2; tentative D call: TRBD1 (5 bases). The CDR3 length is 14 residues. V was clipped by 11 bases and J by 4 bases, with 20 bases between them. Germline CDR1 is MNHEY and CDR2 is SMNVEV (reference sequence). The CDR3 region has the DNA TGTGCCTCAGCAGTTATGGGGAGGGGCTATGGCTACACCTTC. It encodes CASAVMGRGYGYTF.

The chain has TRBV6-1 and TRBJ2-1; 12 nucleotides agree with TRBD2. Looked up from germline, CDR1 is MNHNS and CDR2 is SASEGT. There are 15 residues in the CDR3. J was trimmed by 8 bases and V by 1 base; bases with no gene match: 3. The CDR3 nucleotides read TGTGCCAGCAGTGAAGTGACTAGCGGGAGCGATGAGCAGTTCTTC. The encoded protein is CASSEVTSGSDEQFF.

This chain uses TRBV9 with TRBJ1-2; the D gene is possibly TRBD1 (6 bases). The CDR3 contains 13 residues. Germline loops: CDR1 SGDLS, CDR2 YYNGEE. V was clipped by 5 bases and J by 8 bases, with 16 bases between them. The CDR3 protein is CASSAPGQRGYTF. CDR3 nucleotide sequence: TGTGCCAGCAGTGCCCCTGGACAGCGGGGCTACACCTTC.

This CDR3 is CASRRDRGRGDTQYF. CDR3 nucleotides: TGTGCCAGCAGGCGGGACAGGGGGCGAGGGGATACGCAGTATTTT. This rearrangement joins TRBV28 to TRBJ2-3; TRBD1 aligns across 12 bases. CDR3 length equals 15 residues. V gave up 6 bases and J gave up 6 bases; unmatched junction bases: 7. Germline CDR1 and CDR2: MDHEN and SYDVKM.

This chain joins TRBV4-3 and TRBJ2-7; possibly TRBD1 or TRBD2 for D (6 bases each). The V and J ends lost 6 bases and 5 bases respectively, with 20 bases between them. Germline lookup yields CDR1 LGHNA and CDR2 YSLEER. CDR3 size: 15 residues. The chain's CDR3 is CASSLFLQGGHEQYF. The CDR3 DNA reads TGCGCCAGCAGTTTATTTCTACAGGGAGGCCACGAGCAGTACTTC.

The genes are TRBV5-1 and TRBJ1-4, with a weak D call TRBD1 (6 bases). Germline V gene sequence: CDR1 SGHRS, CDR2 YFSETQ. The CDR3 has 19 amino acids. The ends were cut back, 1 base at V and 0 bases at J, with 19 bases in the middle. The CDR3 coding sequence is TGCGCCAGCAGCTTGTCTGGGACACATTGGTATGCAACTAATGAAAAACTGTTTTTT. Translated: CASSLSGTHWYATNEKLFF.

This clone appeared a single time. The chain carries TRBV5-1 and TRBJ2-2, with TRBD2 identical over 8 bases. The J segment lost 8 bases and the V segment lost 3 bases, leaving 9 bases of the junction unmatched. CDR3 length: 15 residues. Germline V gene data show CDR1 as SGHRS and CDR2 as YFSETQ. CDR3 in amino acids: CASSSSGSWNGELFF. CDR3 in DNA: TGCGCCAGCAGCTCGAGCGGGAGTTGGAATGGGGAGCTGTTTTTT.

The chain uses TRBV19 and TRBJ1-2; tentative D call: TRBD1 (6 bases). V was pared by 7 bases and J by 8 bases, with 23 bases between. Germline CDR1 is LNHDA and CDR2 is SQIVND (reference sequence). The CDR3 covers 15 residues. CDR3 residues: CASIQRGGPAGGYTF. CDR3 DNA sequence: TGTGCCAGTATCCAGCGGGGGGGGCCAGCGGGAGGCTACACCTTC.